The text below deals with one T cell receptor (beta chain). Its antigen is unidentified. This could be a read error, since a much larger clone is one nucleotide away. Peripheral venous blood was drawn in roughly 5.4-milliliter volumes, with a draw taken at each of two separate time points. These data come from a study of prognosis after radiotherapy for stage I lung cancer. Notes on the study in general: Tumor specificity of expanded TCR clones went undetermined.

Two-round multiplex PCR, the amplification method, yielded TCR beta CDR3 from genomic DNA. Primers specific to each TRBV and TRBJ gene drove first-round PCR. TCRdb called the multiplex PCR reads again in MiXCR, with one record for every CDR3 protein. The sample has around 18,000 distinct CDR3 sequences, approximately 28% seen once. This clonotype originated in a donor at least 50 years old with non-small cell lung cancer. The material was PBMCs, obtained before or after stereotactic body radiation therapy (not recorded which).

The DNA of the CDR3 is TGCAGCTCCCAACAGGGGGCGGACACTGAAGCTTTCTTT. Translated, it gives CSSQQGADTEAFF. The chain joins TRBV29-1 to TRBJ1-1; TRBD1 matches 9 bases. Germline CDR1 reads SQVTM; CDR2 reads ANQGSEA. This CDR3 has 13 amino acids. After removal of 8 bases from V and 3 bases from J, the junction contained 7 bases not matched to a gene.